This T cell receptor beta chain was captured in a study of technical replicates of blood from a handful of donors. From germline, CDR1 is SGHTA and CDR2 FQGTGA. The CDR3 extends over 13 amino acids. Trimming shortened V by 3 bases and J by 2 bases, and 6 bases separated the two germline ends. The repertoire was sequenced with immunoSEQ multiplex PCR; TCRdb's copy has only in-frame clones and lacks some. The sample shows roughly 15,000 clones, around four fifths of them seen only once. V gene TRBV7-3 combines with J gene TRBJ2-3; D is undetermined. Sequencing was carried out using PBMCs. This sequence was found in a human donor in good health. As DNA, the CDR3 is TGTGCCAGCAGCTTTACCTACACAGATACGCAGTATTTT. As protein: CASSFTYTDTQYF.